This T cell receptor beta chain was documented in a study of blood T cell repertoires in COVID-19. Background on the study: Collection of acute and convalescent COVID-19 samples took place in the United States, Italy and Spain. The cDNA or gDNA used as material had been derived from T cells, B-cell-depleted T cells, or PBMCs.

This CDR3 region has 15 residues. Germline CDR1 DFQATT, CDR2 SNEGSKA (reference sequence). J was trimmed by 0 bases and V by 3 bases; bases with no gene match: 6. Per the authors' pipeline: Reference gene primer amplification in the assay estimated nucleated cell counts. Some clones are missing from TCRdb's copy, which holds only in-frame ones; the method was immunoSEQ multiplex PCR. V, J and clone size are those of that table, while D and trimming were read from the DNA. This sample has over 250,000 clones, with around 90% found just once. The specimen sequenced was peripheral blood. This chain connects TRBV20-1 to TRBJ1-2; TRBD1 agrees at 8 bases. This sequence was found in a man between 50 and 59 years old with acute or convalescent COVID-19. CDR3 bases: TGCAGTGCTAGTCTGCAGGGGGCGCCTAACTATGGCTACACCTTC. It is translated as CSASLQGAPNYGYTF.